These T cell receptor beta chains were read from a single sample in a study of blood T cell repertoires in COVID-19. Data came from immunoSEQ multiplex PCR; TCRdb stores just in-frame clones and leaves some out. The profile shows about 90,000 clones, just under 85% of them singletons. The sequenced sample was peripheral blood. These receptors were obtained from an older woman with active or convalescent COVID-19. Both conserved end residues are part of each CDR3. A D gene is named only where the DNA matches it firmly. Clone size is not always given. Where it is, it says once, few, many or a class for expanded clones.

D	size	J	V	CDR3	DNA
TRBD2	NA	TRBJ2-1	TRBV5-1	CASSPEPGLVYEQFF	TGCGCCAGCAGCCCTGAACCGGGACTAGTGTATGAGCAGTTCTTC
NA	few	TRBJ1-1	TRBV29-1	CSVGLTGNTEAFF	TGCAGCGTCGGGTTGACAGGGAACACTGAAGCTTTCTTT
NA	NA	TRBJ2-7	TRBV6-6	CASRPGATYEQYF	TGTGCCAGCCGACCGGGAGCGACCTACGAGCAGTACTTC
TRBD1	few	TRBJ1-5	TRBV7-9	CASSAGQGENQPQHF	TGTGCCAGCAGCGCGGGACAGGGGGAGAATCAGCCCCAGCATTTT
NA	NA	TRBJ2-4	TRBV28	CASSLSGGPNIQYF	TGTGCCAGCAGTTTATCGGGGGGCCCGAACATTCAGTACTTC
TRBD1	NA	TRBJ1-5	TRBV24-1	CATSDRTGSQPQHF	TGTGCCACCAGTGACCGGACAGGGTCCCAGCCCCAGCATTTT
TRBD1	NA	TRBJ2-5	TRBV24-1	CATRGPGTGGETQYF	TGTGCCACCAGGGGACCCGGGACAGGGGGGGAGACCCAGTACTTC
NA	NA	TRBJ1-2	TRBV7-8	CASSLYAGLYGYTF	TGTGCCAGCAGCTTATACGCAGGCCTCTATGGCTACACCTTC
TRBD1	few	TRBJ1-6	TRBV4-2	CASSQEARGNSPLHF	TGTGCCAGCAGCCAAGAGGCCAGGGGGAATTCACCCCTCCACTTT
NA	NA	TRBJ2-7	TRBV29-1	CSVEEDRGLVYEQYF	TGCAGCGTTGAGGAGGACAGGGGACTAGTCTACGAGCAGTACTTC
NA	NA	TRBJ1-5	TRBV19	CASSMQQGHQPQHF	TGTGCCAGTAGTATGCAACAGGGCCATCAGCCCCAGCATTTT
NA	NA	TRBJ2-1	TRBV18	CASSPGSGVSQGEQFF	TGTGCCAGCTCACCTGGCTCAGGGGTAAGTCAGGGTGAGCAGTTCTTC
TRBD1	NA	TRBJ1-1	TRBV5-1	CASTFGQGASAFF	TGCGCCAGCACCTTTGGACAGGGGGCATCAGCTTTCTTT
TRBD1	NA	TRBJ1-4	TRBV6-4	CASRPDRASEKLFF	TGTGCCAGCAGGCCGGACAGGGCAAGCGAAAAACTGTTTTTT
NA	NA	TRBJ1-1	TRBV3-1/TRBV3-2	CASSQDQLTNTEAFF	TGTGCCAGCAGCCAAGATCAGTTAACGAACACTGAAGCTTTCTTT
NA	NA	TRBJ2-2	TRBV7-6	CASSLGRGELFF	TGTGCCAGCAGCTTAGGTCGCGGGGAGCTGTTTTTT
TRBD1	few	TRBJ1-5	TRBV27	CASSLLGQGARNQPQHF	TGTGCCAGCAGTTTACTGGGACAGGGGGCTAGAAATCAGCCCCAGCATTTT
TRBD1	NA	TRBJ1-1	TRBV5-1	CASSPDRGRGGSEAFF	TGCGCCAGCAGCCCGGACAGGGGGCGCGGGGGGTCCGAAGCTTTCTTT
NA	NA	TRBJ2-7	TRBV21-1	CASSKRGNEQYF	TGTGCCAGCAGCAAACGGGGGAACGAGCAGTACTTC
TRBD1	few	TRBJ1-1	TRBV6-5	CASTPRTGPTEAFF	TGTGCCAGCACGCCCAGGACAGGGCCCACTGAAGCTTTCTTT
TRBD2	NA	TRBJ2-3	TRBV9	CASSVDSGDTQYF	TGTGCCAGCAGCGTAGATAGCGGGGATACGCAGTATTTT
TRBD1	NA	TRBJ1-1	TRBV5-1	CASSGPDRGLSTEAFF	TGCGCCAGCAGCGGGCCAGACAGGGGGCTTAGCACTGAAGCTTTCTTT
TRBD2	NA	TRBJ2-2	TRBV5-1	CASSFSGGNTGELFF	TGCGCCAGCAGCTTTAGCGGGGGTAACACCGGGGAGCTGTTTTTT
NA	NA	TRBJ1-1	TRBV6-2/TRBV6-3	CASSYQLATTEAFF	TGTGCCAGCAGTTACCAATTGGCCACGACTGAAGCTTTCTTT
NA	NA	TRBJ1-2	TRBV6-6	CASGRQNYGYTF	TGTGCCTCTGGACGACAGAACTATGGCTACACCTTC
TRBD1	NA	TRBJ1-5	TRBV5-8	CASSSQGAQQPQHF	TGTGCCAGCAGCTCTCAGGGGGCGCAACAGCCCCAGCATTTT
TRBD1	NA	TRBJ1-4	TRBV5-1	CASSLEQGAATNEKLFF	TGCGCCAGCAGCTTAGAACAGGGGGCTGCAACTAATGAAAAACTGTTTTTT
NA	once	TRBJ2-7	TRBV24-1	CATSDGGRGIYEQYF	TGTGCCACCAGTGATGGAGGCAGAGGCATCTACGAGCAGTACTTC
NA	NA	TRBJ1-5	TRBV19	CASSIDRQGPQHF	TGTGCCAGTAGTATAGATCGGCAGGGGCCCCAGCATTTT
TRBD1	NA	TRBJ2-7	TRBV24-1	CATSSVTGDYEQYF	TGTGCCACCAGTTCCGTGACAGGGGACTACGAGCAGTACTTC
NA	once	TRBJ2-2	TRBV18	CASSRGSGGGELFF	TGTGCCAGCTCACGAGGGAGTGGCGGCGGGGAGCTGTTTTTT
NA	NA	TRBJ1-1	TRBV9	CASSVVGDTEAFF	TGTGCCAGCAGCGTAGTAGGGGACACTGAAGCTTTCTTT
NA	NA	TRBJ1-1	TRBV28	CASSLRQLGAEAFF	TGTGCCAGCAGTTTAAGACAGTTAGGCGCTGAAGCTTTCTTT
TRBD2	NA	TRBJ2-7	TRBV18	CASSRDREGTYEQYF	TGTGCCAGCTCACGTGATAGGGAGGGTACCTACGAGCAGTACTTC
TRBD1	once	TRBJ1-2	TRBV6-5	CASRPGQGAYGYTF	TGTGCCAGCAGGCCGGGACAGGGGGCTTATGGCTACACCTTC
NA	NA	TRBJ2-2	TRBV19	CASSIGRQQGGELFF	TGTGCCAGTAGTATAGGGCGCCAACAGGGCGGGGAGCTGTTTTTT
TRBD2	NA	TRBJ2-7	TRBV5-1	CASSLATSGGNYEQYF	TGCGCCAGCAGCTTGGCCACTAGCGGGGGGAACTACGAGCAGTACTTC
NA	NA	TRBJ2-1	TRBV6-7	CASSYGRGPSNEQFF	TGTGCCAGCAGTTACGGGCGGGGGCCAAGCAATGAGCAGTTCTTC
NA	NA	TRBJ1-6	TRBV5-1	CASSSRSSYNSPLHF	TGCGCCAGCAGCTCACGGAGCTCCTATAATTCACCCCTCCACTTT
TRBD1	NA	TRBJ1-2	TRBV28	CASTDRVYGYTF	TGTGCCAGCACCGACAGGGTCTATGGCTACACCTTC
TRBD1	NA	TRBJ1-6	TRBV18	CASRGQINSPLHF	TGTGCCAGCCGGGGACAGATTAATTCACCCCTCCACTTT
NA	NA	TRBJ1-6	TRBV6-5	CASSVTNSPLHF	TGTGCCAGCAGCGTTACAAATTCACCCCTCCACTTT
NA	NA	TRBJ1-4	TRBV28	CASSLWERGEKLFF	TGTGCCAGCAGTTTATGGGAACGGGGGGAAAAACTGTTTTTT
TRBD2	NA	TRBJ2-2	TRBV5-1	CASSLRGGTNTGELFF	TGCGCCAGCAGCTTGCGCGGGGGGACGAACACCGGGGAGCTGTTTTTT
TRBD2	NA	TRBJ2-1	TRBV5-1	CASSPRLAGGDNEQFF	TGCGCCAGCAGCCCTCGACTAGCGGGGGGTGACAATGAGCAGTTCTTC